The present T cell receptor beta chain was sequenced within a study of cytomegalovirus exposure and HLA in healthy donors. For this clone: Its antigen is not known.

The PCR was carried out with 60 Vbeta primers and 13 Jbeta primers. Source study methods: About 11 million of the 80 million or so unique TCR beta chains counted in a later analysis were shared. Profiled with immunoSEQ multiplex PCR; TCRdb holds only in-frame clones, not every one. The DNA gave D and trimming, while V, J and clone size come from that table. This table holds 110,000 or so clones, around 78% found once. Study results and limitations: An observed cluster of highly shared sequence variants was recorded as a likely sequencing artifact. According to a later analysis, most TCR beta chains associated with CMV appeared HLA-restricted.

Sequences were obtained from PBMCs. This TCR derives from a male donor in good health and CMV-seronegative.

CDR3 amino acids: CASSAGHNYTF. In nucleotides, the CDR3 is TGCGCCAGCAGCGCCGGACATAACTACACCTTC. The chain combines TRBV10-2 with TRBJ1-2, with a tentative D call TRBD1 (5 bases). The ends were cut back, 6 bases at V and 10 bases at J, with 12 bases in the middle. The germline V gene encodes CDR1 WSHSY and CDR2 SAAADI. The CDR3 has 11 residues.